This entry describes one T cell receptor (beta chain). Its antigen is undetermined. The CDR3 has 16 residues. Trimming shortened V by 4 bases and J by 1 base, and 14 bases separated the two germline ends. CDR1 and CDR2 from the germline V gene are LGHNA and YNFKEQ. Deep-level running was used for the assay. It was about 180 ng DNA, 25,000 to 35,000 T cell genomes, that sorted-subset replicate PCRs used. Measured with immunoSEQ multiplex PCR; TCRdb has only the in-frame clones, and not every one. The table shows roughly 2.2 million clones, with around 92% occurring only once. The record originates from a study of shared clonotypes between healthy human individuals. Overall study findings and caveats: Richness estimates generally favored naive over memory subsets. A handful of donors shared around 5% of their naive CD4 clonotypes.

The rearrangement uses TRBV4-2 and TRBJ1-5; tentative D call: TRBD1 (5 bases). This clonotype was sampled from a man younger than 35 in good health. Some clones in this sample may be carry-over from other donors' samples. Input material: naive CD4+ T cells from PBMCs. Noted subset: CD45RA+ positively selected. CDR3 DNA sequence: TGTGCCAGCAGCCCCCGGGGGGGAATGAGCAATCAGCCCCAGCATTTT. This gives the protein CASSPRGGMSNQPQHF.